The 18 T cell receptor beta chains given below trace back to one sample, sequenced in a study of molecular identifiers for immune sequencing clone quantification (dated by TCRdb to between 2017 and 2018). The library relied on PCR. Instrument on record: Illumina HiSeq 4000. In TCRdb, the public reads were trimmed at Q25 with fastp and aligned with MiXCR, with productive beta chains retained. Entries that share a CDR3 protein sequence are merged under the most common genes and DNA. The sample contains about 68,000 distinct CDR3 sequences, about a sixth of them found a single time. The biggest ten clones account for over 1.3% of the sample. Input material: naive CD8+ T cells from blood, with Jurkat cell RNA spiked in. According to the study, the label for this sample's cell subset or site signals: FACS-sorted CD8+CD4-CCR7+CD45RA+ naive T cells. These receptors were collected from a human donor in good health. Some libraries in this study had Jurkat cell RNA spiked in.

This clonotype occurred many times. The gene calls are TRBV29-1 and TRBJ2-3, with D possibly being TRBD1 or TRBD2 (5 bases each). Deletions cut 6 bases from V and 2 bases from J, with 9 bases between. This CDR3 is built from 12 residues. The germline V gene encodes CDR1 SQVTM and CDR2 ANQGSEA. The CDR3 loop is CSVGRLTDTQYF. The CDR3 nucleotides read TGCAGCGTGGGACGGCTCACAGATACGCAGTATTTT.

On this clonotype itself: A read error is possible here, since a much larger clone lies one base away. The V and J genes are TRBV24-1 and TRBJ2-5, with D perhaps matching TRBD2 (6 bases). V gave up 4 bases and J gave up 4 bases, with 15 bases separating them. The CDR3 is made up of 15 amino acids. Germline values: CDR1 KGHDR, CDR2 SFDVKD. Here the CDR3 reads CATSDDGTGLETQYF. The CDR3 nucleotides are TGTGCCACCAGTGACGATGGGACTGGACTAGAGACCCAGTACTTC.

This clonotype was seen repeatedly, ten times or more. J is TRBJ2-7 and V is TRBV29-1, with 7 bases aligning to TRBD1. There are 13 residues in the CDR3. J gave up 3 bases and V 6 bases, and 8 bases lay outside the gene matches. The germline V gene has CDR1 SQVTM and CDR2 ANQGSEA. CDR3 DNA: TGCAGCGTAGAAACGGGACAGCACTACGAGCAGTACTTC. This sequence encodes CSVETGQHYEQYF.

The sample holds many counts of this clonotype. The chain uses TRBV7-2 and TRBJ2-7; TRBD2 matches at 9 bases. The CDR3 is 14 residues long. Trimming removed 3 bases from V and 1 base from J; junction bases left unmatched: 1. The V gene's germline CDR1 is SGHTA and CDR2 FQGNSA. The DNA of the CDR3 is TGTGCCAGCAGCTTGGGACTAGCTTCCTACGAGCAGTACTTC. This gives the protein CASSLGLASYEQYF. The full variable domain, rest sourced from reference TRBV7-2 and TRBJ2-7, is GAGVSQSPSNKVTEKGKDVELRCDPISGHTALYWYRQSLGQGLEFLIYFQGNSAPDKSGLPSDRFSAERTGGSVSTLTIQRTQQEDSAVYLCASSLGLASYEQYFGPGTRLTVT.

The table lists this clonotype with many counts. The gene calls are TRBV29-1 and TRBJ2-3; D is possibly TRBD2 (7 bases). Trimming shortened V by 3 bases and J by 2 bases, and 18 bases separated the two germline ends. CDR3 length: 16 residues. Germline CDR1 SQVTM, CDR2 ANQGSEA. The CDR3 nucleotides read TGCAGCGTTGAGAGGGGGGGACTACTATCCACAGATACGCAGTATTTT. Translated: CSVERGGLLSTDTQYF.

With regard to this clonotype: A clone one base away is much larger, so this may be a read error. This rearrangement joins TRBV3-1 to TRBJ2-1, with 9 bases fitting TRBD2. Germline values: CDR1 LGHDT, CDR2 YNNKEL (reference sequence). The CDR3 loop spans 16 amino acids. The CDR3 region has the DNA TGTGCCGGCAGCCAAAGCGCTAGCGGGGCATACAATGAGCAGTTCTTC. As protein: CAGSQSASGAYNEQFF.

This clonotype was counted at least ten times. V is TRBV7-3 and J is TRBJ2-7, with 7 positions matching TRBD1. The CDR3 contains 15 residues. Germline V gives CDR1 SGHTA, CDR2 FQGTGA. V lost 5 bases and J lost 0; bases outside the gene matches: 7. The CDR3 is CASSPGQQSSYEQYF. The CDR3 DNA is TGTGCCAGCAGCCCGGGACAGCAAAGCTCCTACGAGCAGTACTTC.

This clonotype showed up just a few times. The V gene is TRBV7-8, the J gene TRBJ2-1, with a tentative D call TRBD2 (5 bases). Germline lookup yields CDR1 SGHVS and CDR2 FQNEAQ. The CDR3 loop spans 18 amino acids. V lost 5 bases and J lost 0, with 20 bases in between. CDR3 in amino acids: CASSPLQSAVGSYNEQFF. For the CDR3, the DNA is TGTGCCAGCAGCCCATTACAGTCAGCGGTTGGCTCCTACAATGAGCAGTTCTTC. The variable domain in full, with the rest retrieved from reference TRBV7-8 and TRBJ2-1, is GAGVSQSPRYKVAKRGQDVALRCDPISGHVSLFWYQQALGQGPEFLTYFQNEAQLDKSGLPSDRFFAERPEGSVSTLKIQRTQQEDSAVYLCASSPLQSAVGSYNEQFFGPGTRLTVL.

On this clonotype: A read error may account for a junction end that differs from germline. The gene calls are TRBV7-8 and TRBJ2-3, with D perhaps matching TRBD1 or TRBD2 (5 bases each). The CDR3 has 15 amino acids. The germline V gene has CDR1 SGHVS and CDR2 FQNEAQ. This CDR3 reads CANSLGRALTDTQYF. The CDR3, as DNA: TGTGCCAACAGCCTGGGACGAGCGCTCACAGATACGCAGTATTTT.

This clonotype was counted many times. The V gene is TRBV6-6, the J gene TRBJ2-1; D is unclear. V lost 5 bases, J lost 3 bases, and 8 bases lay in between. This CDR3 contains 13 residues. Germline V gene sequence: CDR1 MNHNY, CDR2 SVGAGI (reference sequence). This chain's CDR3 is CASSIGDYNEQFF. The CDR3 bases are TGTGCCAGCAGTATTGGGGACTACAATGAGCAGTTCTTC.

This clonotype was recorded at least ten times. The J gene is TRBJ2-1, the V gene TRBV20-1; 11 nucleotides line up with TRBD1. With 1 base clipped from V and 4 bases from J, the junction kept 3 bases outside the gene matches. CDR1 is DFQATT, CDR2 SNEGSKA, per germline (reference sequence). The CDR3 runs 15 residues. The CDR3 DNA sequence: TGCAGTGCTAGAGGGACAGGGGGCAGTTACAATGAGCAGTTCTTC. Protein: CSARGTGGSYNEQFF.

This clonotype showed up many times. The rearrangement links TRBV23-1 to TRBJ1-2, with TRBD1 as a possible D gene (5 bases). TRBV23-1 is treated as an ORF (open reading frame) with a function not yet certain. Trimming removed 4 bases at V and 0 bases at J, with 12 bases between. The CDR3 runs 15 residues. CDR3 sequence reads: CASSPTGRANYGYTF. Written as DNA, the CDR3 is TGCGCCAGCAGTCCGACGGGCAGGGCTAACTATGGCTACACCTTC.

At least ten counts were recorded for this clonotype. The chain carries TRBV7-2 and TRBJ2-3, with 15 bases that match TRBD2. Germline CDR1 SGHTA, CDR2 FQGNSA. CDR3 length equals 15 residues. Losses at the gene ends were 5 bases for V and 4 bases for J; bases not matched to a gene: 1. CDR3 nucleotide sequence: TGTGCCAGCAGCCGGACTAGCGGGAGGGCAGATACGCAGTATTTT. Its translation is CASSRTSGRADTQYF.

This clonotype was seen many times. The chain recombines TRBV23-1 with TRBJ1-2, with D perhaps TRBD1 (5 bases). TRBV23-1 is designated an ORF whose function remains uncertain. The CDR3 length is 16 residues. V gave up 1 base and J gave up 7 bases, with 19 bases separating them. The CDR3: CASSQLSGGEPCGYTF. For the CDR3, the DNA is TGCGCCAGCAGTCAATTGTCTGGAGGGGAACCCTGTGGCTACACCTTC.

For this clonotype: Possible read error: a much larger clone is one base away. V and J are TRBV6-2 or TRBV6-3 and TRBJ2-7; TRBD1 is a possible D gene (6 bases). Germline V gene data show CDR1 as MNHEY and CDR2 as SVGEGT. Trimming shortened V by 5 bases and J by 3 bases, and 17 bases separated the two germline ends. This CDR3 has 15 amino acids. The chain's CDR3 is CASSKGTRGFYEQYF. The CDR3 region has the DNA TGTGCCAGCAGTAAAGGGACAAGAGGATTCTACGAGCAGTACTTC.

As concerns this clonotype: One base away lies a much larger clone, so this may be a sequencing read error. This chain's CDR3 is CASSLLNLYEQYF. CDR3 DNA: TGTGCCAGCAGCTTATTGAACCTTTACGAGCAGTACTTC. This rearrangement joins TRBV7-9 to TRBJ2-7; D is undetermined. V was cut by 2 bases and J by 4 bases, with 9 bases left in between. The CDR3 length is 13 residues. Germline loops: CDR1 SEHNR, CDR2 FQNEAQ (reference sequence). Looking up the rest from reference TRBV7-9 and TRBJ2-7 gives the full variable domain: DTGVSQNPRHKITKRGQNVTFRCDPISEHNRLYWYRQTLGQGPEFLTYFQNEAQLEKSRLLSDRFSAERPKGSFSTLEIQRTEQGDSAMYLCASSLLNLYEQYFGPGTRLTVT.

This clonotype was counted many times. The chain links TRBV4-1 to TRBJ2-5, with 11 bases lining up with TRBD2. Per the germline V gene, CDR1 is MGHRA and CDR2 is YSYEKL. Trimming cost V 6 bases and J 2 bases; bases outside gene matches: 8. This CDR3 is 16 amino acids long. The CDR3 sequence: CASSAGTSGGQETQYF. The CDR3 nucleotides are TGCGCCAGCAGTGCCGGGACTAGCGGTGGGCAAGAGACCCAGTACTTC.

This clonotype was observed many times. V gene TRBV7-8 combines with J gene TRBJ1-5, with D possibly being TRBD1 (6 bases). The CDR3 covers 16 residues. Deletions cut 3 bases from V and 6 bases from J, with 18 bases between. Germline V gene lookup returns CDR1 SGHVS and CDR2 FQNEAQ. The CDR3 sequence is CASSFGGSRRGQPQHF. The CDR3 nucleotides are TGTGCCAGCAGCTTTGGGGGCTCAAGACGGGGTCAGCCCCAGCATTTT.